What follows are 24 T cell receptor beta chains derived from one specimen sequenced in a study of T-cell reconstitution after alpha-beta-depleted transplantation in children. Construction of the TCRbeta library involved unique molecular identifiers. TCRdb reprocessed the PCR reads with MiXCR, giving one entry per CDR3 protein. The table records over 150,000 distinct CDR3 sequences, about 6.4% of them present only once. The input for sequencing was PBMCs from the stem cell graft donor, taken from the stem cell graft. The source of these receptors is a human donor who donated a stem cell graft to a child with Wiskott-Aldrich syndrome.

This clonotype was seen at least ten times. The chain carries TRBV12-3 or TRBV12-4 and TRBJ2-1, with TRBD2 matching over 8 bases. There are 13 residues in the CDR3. J was trimmed by 14 bases and V by 7 bases; bases with no gene match: 13. CDR3 nucleotides: TGTGCCAGCAAACCTGGGAGCGGGAGAAAGGAGTTCTTC. Translation gives CASKPGSGRKEFF.

Note on this clonotype: Being one base from a much bigger clone, this may be a read error. The V and J genes are TRBV12-3 or TRBV12-4 and TRBJ2-3, with D hard to call. The CDR3 has 15 amino acids. The V end lost 10 bases, the J end lost 2 bases, and 19 bases lay between the germline ends. DNA of the CDR3: TGTGCCAACAGCGAGGTGTCAGAGAACACAGATACGCAGTATTTT. Translated: CANSEVSENTDTQYF.

The V gene is TRBV5-6, the J gene TRBJ1-2; 8 bases are a match to TRBD1. Germline V CDR1 and CDR2: SGHDT, YYEEEE. The CDR3 loop spans 16 amino acids. With V trimmed by 7 bases and J by 6 bases, 17 bases remained unmatched. The CDR3 DNA sequence: TGTGCCAGCCAGAAAAGAGACAGGGGAAGTGGGAATGGCTACACCTTC. Amino acids: CASQKRDRGSGNGYTF. The variable domain in full, with the rest retrieved from reference TRBV5-6 and TRBJ1-2, is DAGVTQSPTHLIKTRGQQVTLRCSPKSGHDTVSWYQQALGQGPQFIFQYYEEEERQRGNFPDRFSGHQFPNYSSELNVNALLLGDSALYLCASQKRDRGSGNGYTFGSGTRLTVV.

This clonotype was picked up many times. The chain links TRBV25-1 to TRBJ2-1; D remains ambiguous. V was trimmed by 1 base and J by 0 bases, leaving 7 bases between them. Germline CDR1 and CDR2: MGHDK and SYGVNS. The CDR3 consists of 15 residues. This CDR3 reads CASSEWASSYNEQFF. CDR3 DNA: TGTGCCAGCAGTGAATGGGCCAGCTCCTACAATGAGCAGTTCTTC.

This clonotype has at least ten counts. V gene TRBV6-1 combines with J gene TRBJ1-5; a possible D gene is TRBD1 (6 bases). CDR3 length: 16 amino acids. The germline CDR1 and CDR2 sequences are MNHNS and SASEGT. Trimming cost V 6 bases and J 3 bases, with 18 bases left between them. CDR3 sequence (DNA): TGTGCCAGCAGCCAAGGGGGGACGAGATTCAATCAGCCCCAGCATTTT. Residues: CASSQGGTRFNQPQHF.

In this sample, this clonotype turned up many times. The rearrangement uses TRBV5-1 and TRBJ1-1; D unclear. The CDR3 is made up of 14 amino acids. Trimming removed 4 bases from V and 5 bases from J, with 15 bases in between. CDR1 and CDR2 from the germline V gene are SGHRS and YFSETQ. For the CDR3, the DNA is TGCGCCAGCAGCCCGGCGGTGGGAGGTACTGAAGCTTTCTTT. Protein product: CASSPAVGGTEAFF.

Many counts were recorded for this clonotype. Written as DNA, the CDR3 is TGTGCCAGCGGGGTGGGCAGGGGGACTGAAGCTTTCTTT. Encoded protein: CASGVGRGTEAFF. The chain combines TRBV25-1 with TRBJ1-1, with 7 bases that match TRBD1. CDR3 length: 13 residues. The germline V gene has CDR1 MGHDK and CDR2 SYGVNS. Trimming removed 8 bases from V and 5 bases from J; junction bases left unmatched: 8.

This clonotype was seen many times. The chain has TRBV7-2 and TRBJ2-3; no clear D. Per germline, CDR1 SGHTA and CDR2 FQGNSA. This CDR3 is built from 12 residues. V shed 1 base and J shed 7 bases, with 6 bases lying between them. The CDR3 bases are TGTGCCAGCAGCTTAGGGTCCCATACGCAGTATTTT. Its translation: CASSLGSHTQYF. The complete variable domain, with remaining parts taken from reference TRBV7-2 and TRBJ2-3, reads GAGVSQSPSNKVTEKGKDVELRCDPISGHTALYWYRQSLGQGLEFLIYFQGNSAPDKSGLPSDRFSAERTGGSVSTLTIQRTQQEDSAVYLCASSLGSHTQYFGPGTRLTVL.

This clonotype was picked up one time. It may be a read error: a sequence one base away is much more abundant. The rearrangement links TRBV27 to TRBJ2-2; 10 positions agree with TRBD2. CDR3 length: 16 residues. Losses at the gene ends were 5 bases for V and 3 bases for J; bases not matched to a gene: 6. Germline CDR1 reads MNHEY; CDR2 reads SMNVEV (reference sequence). CDR3 DNA sequence: TGTGCCAGCAGTCCTCAGCGGGGGGGGTACACCGGGGAGCTGTTTTTT. This translates into CASSPQRGGYTGELFF.

V is TRBV12-3 or TRBV12-4 and J is TRBJ2-7; 7 bases are a match to TRBD2. J was trimmed by 7 bases and V by 6 bases; bases with no gene match: 6. The CDR3 length is 12 residues. The CDR3 DNA follows: TGTGCCAGCAGACCCACGGGGGGAGAGCAGTACTTC. It specifies CASRPTGGEQYF.

This clonotype was seen ten or more times. The J gene is TRBJ2-5, the V gene TRBV6-2 or TRBV6-3; the D is unclear. This CDR3 comprises 12 residues. Germline V CDR1 and CDR2: MNHEY, SVGEGT. Trimming took off 5 bases at V and 5 bases at J, with 9 bases between the two ends. CDR3 DNA: TGTGCCAGCAGTCCACCTTTTGAGACCCAGTACTTC. This codes for CASSPPFETQYF.

This clonotype was detected many times. The genes are TRBV5-1 and TRBJ2-1; D unclear. This CDR3 contains 14 residues. Trimming removed 1 base at V and 4 bases at J, with 9 bases between. The germline V gene encodes CDR1 SGHRS and CDR2 YFSETQ. The CDR3: CASSLSGDYNEQFF. Here the CDR3 DNA reads TGCGCCAGCAGCTTGAGTGGGGATTACAATGAGCAGTTCTTC.

Many counts were recorded for this clonotype. The chain employs TRBV3-1 and TRBJ2-5; 9 bases map to TRBD1. Germline V CDR1 and CDR2: LGHDT, YNNKEL (reference sequence). This CDR3 has 16 amino acids. Germline trimming cut 4 bases from V and 4 bases from J; bases unmatched to any gene: 10. The CDR3 region is CASSPPGTGQSETQYF. The CDR3 nucleotides read TGTGCCAGCAGCCCACCAGGGACAGGGCAGTCAGAGACCCAGTACTTC.

This clonotype was counted at least ten times. The V and J genes are TRBV27 and TRBJ1-5; maybe TRBD1 (6 bases). This CDR3 comprises 17 residues. Looked up from germline, CDR1 is MNHEY and CDR2 is SMNVEV (reference sequence). Between the trimmed V and J ends, which lost 6 bases and 2 bases, there was a span of 20 bases. Here the CDR3 reads CASSPVGGLRGNQPQHF. As DNA, the CDR3 is TGTGCCAGCAGCCCTGTGGGGGGGCTGCGGGGCAATCAGCCCCAGCATTTT.

Ten or more counts support this clonotype. The chain recombines TRBV25-1 with TRBJ2-7; either TRBD1 or TRBD2 may fit D (5 bases each). The ends were cut back, 4 bases at V and 5 bases at J, with 12 bases in the middle. The CDR3 runs to 13 residues. In germline, CDR1 is MGHDK, CDR2 SYGVNS. The CDR3 loop is CASSGGVRHEQYF. The CDR3 DNA follows: TGTGCCAGCAGTGGAGGGGTCAGGCACGAGCAGTACTTC.

This clonotype was counted many times. This sequence joins TRBV12-3 or TRBV12-4 and TRBJ2-1; TRBD2 agrees at 14 bases. V shed 3 bases and J 1 base; nucleotides not matched to a gene: 5. This CDR3 has 18 amino acids. CDR3 coding DNA: TGTGCCAGCAGTTTGGGGACTAGCGGGAGTCGGTCCTACAATGAGCAGTTCTTC. This translates into CASSLGTSGSRSYNEQFF.

This chain connects TRBV5-1 to TRBJ2-1; maybe TRBD2 (6 bases). Trimming cost V 0 bases and J 6 bases, with 16 bases left between them. The CDR3 is 16 amino acids. Per germline, CDR1 SGHRS and CDR2 YFSETQ. The CDR3 DNA is TGCGCCAGCAGCTTGGCCGGGACTTCAGACGTCAATGAGCAGTTCTTC. Translating gives CASSLAGTSDVNEQFF.

This clonotype occurred many times. The J gene is TRBJ2-5, the V gene TRBV24-1, with TRBD1 matching 7 bases. Germline assignment: CDR1 KGHDR and CDR2 SFDVKD. V shed 4 bases and J 5 bases; nucleotides not matched to a gene: 9. The CDR3 is 15 residues long. CDR3: CATSEPEGAGETQYF. The CDR3 DNA is TGTGCCACCAGTGAACCCGAGGGGGCTGGGGAGACCCAGTACTTC.

This clonotype has at least ten counts. The gene calls are TRBV10-3 and TRBJ1-1; D is ambiguous. Trimming left V 7 bases short and J 4 bases short, with 13 bases between. CDR1 ENHRY and CDR2 SYGVKD come from the germline V gene. This CDR3 contains 13 residues. The CDR3 protein is CAITINLATEAFF. The CDR3 DNA sequence: TGTGCCATCACCATCAACTTGGCCACTGAAGCTTTCTTT.

This clonotype was recorded many times. V is TRBV6-1 and J is TRBJ1-1; 8 bases line up with TRBD1. Germline V gene sequence: CDR1 MNHNS, CDR2 SASEGT. With V trimmed by 3 bases and J by 2 bases, 5 bases remained unmatched. The length of the CDR3 is 15 residues. The CDR3 is CASSDRGLFNTEAFF. The CDR3 bases are TGTGCCAGCAGTGACAGGGGGCTTTTCAACACTGAAGCTTTCTTT.

At least ten counts were recorded for this clonotype. The J gene is TRBJ1-6, the V gene TRBV4-3; D gene ambiguous. V shed 1 base and J shed 6 bases, with 10 bases lying between them. Germline-derived CDR1 and CDR2 are LGHNA and YSLEER. This CDR3 comprises 15 residues. This CDR3 is CASSQVVQSNSPLHF. The CDR3 DNA is TGCGCCAGCAGCCAAGTAGTACAGTCTAATTCACCCCTCCACTTT.

Note on this clonotype: This could be a read error, since a much larger clone is one nucleotide away. This chain uses TRBV25-1 with TRBJ2-5, with TRBD2 matching 9 bases. Trimming took 4 bases from V and 5 from J; bases not matched to a gene: 11. CDR3 length equals 16 residues. Germline lookup yields CDR1 MGHDK and CDR2 SYGVNS. The CDR3 DNA follows: TGTGCCAGCAGTGGGGTAGGGGCTAGCGGGACGGAGACCCAGTACTTC. It translates to CASSGVGASGTETQYF.

This clonotype was detected many times. This chain connects TRBV20-1 to TRBJ1-2; D gene uncertain. Trimming removed 3 bases at V and 6 bases at J, with 20 bases between. CDR3 length: 15 residues. The germline gives CDR1 DFQATT, CDR2 SNEGSKA (reference sequence). CDR3 amino acids: CSARAVGIFHHGYTF. The CDR3 nucleotides are TGCAGTGCTAGGGCCGTCGGGATCTTCCACCATGGCTACACCTTC.

This clonotype was seen a handful of times. V gene TRBV5-1 combines with J gene TRBJ2-6; D is unresolved. The CDR3 contains 15 residues. Germline CDR1 is SGHRS and CDR2 is YFSETQ. Trimming removed 3 bases at V and 0 bases at J, with 7 bases between. The CDR3 bases are TGCGCCAGCAGCTCCTACGGCTCTGGGGCCAACGTCCTGACTTTC. Amino acids: CASSSYGSGANVLTF.